The T cell receptor (beta chain) under discussion was sequenced for a study of Ad26.COV2.S vaccination and SARS-CoV-2 variants. V lost 6 bases to trimming and J lost 4 bases; unmatched junction nucleotides: 5. CDR3 length: 14 residues. Germline V gene data show CDR1 as KGHDR and CDR2 as SFDVKD. Treatment specified: 19 received Ad26.COV2.S at low or high dose, single or two shots; about five received placebo; per-sample allocation not given. It was on day 63 after the first vaccine or placebo injection that samples were taken. Donor was an adult aged 18-55 years in Boston. Assay used: immunoSEQ multiplex PCR; TCRdb lists only in-frame clones, some missing. Of some 390,000 clones in the sample, over 75% were seen once. With regard to this clone: No antigen is known for it.

Whole-study findings and limits: Compared with placebo recipients, vaccine recipients had higher spike-specific TCR breadth. Total T cell responses, in the TCR breadth and depth analyses, may have been underestimated.

The starting material was peripheral blood, obtained in a trial of Ad26.COV2.S vaccine versus placebo. This rearrangement joins TRBV24-1 to TRBJ2-5, with TRBD1 matching over 9 bases. The source is a person between 18 and 60 years old who received the Ad26.COV2.S COVID-19 vaccine or a placebo. The CDR3 spells CATSPTGGTETQYF. Written as DNA, the CDR3 is TGTGCCACCAGTCCGACAGGGGGGACAGAGACCCAGTACTTC.